Presented here are 30 T cell receptor beta chains from one specimen sequenced in a study of response to subunit inactivated influenza vaccine. TCRdb analysed the RT-PCR reads with MiXCR anew, one entry per CDR3 protein. The sample shows 700,000 to 800,000 distinct CDR3 sequences, roughly 20% of them seen only once. Here the sequenced sample was PBMCs from blood, taken roughly 5 days after vaccination. Receptor source: a man over 45 who received an inactivated influenza vaccine.

This clonotype was detected ten times or more. The chain is built from TRBV25-1 and TRBJ1-4; the match to TRBD1 covers 7 bases. The CDR3 is 13 amino acids. Germline CDR1 is MGHDK and CDR2 is SYGVNS. Unmatched junction bases numbered 4, after V lost 5 bases and J lost 7 bases. The CDR3 spells CASSSGGGEKLFF. The CDR3 DNA is TGTGCCAGCAGTTCAGGGGGAGGTGAAAAACTGTTTTTT. The full variable domain, in which reference TRBV25-1 and TRBJ1-4 provide the parts outside the CDR3, is EADIYQTPRYLVIGTGKKITLECSQTMGHDKMYWYQQDPGMELHLIHYSYGVNSTEKGDLSSESTVSRIRTEHFPLTLESARPSHTSQYLCASSSGGGEKLFFGSGTQLSVL.

This clonotype was counted a few times. The CDR3 spells CASSYSLAGVIYEQFF. In DNA, the CDR3 is TGTGCCAGCAGTTACTCGCTAGCGGGAGTTATCTATGAGCAGTTCTTC. This chain joins TRBV6-5 and TRBJ2-1; 10 bases line up with TRBD2. CDR3 length: 16 amino acids. The J segment lost 8 bases and the V segment lost 0 bases, leaving 7 bases of the junction unmatched. Germline V gene lookup returns CDR1 MNHEY and CDR2 SVGAGI.

This clonotype was found a few times. The CDR3, as DNA: TGTGCCAGCAGCTTAGCCAGGGATCATGAGCAGTTCTTC. It codes for CASSLARDHEQFF. The chain carries TRBV11-2 and TRBJ2-1, with D possibly TRBD1 on 5 matching bases. CDR1 is SGHAT and CDR2 is FQNNGV in the germline V gene. This CDR3 comprises 13 residues. The V end was cut by 1 base, the J end by 8 bases, with 9 bases between.

This clonotype was detected a few times. The CDR3 nucleotides read TGCAGTGCTAAAATGTCAGGGAGCGGGGACTATGGCTACACCTTC. Residues: CSAKMSGSGDYGYTF. The chain joins TRBV20-1 to TRBJ1-2; weak D call: TRBD1 (5 bases). V was clipped by 4 bases and J by 3 bases, with 18 bases between them. The CDR3 spans 15 residues. The germline V gene has CDR1 DFQATT and CDR2 SNEGSKA (reference sequence).

This clonotype was recorded many times. The J gene is TRBJ2-1, the V gene TRBV10-3; 7 bases match TRBD1. Per germline, CDR1 ENHRY and CDR2 SYGVKD. The CDR3 contains 14 residues. After removal of 6 bases from V and 3 bases from J, the junction contained 5 bases not matched to a gene. The CDR3 nucleotides are TGTGCCATCAGCCCGGGACAGCACTACAATGAGCAGTTCTTC. Protein sequence: CAISPGQHYNEQFF.

This clonotype was observed a handful of times. The V gene is TRBV5-1, the J gene TRBJ1-1; no clear D gene. Trimming shortened V by 1 base and J by 3 bases, and 7 bases separated the two germline ends. The CDR3 loop spans 13 amino acids. Per germline, CDR1 SGHRS and CDR2 YFSETQ. The CDR3 coding sequence is TGCGCCAGCAGCTTGAAGACTGACACTGAAGCTTTCTTT. Residues: CASSLKTDTEAFF.

This clonotype was observed at least ten times. The genes are TRBV5-1 and TRBJ1-4, with TRBD1 identical over 7 bases. Unmatched junction bases numbered 10, after V lost 4 bases and J lost 7 bases. The CDR3 length is 15 residues. Per the germline V gene, CDR1 is SGHRS and CDR2 is YFSETQ. CDR3 nucleotide sequence: TGCGCCAGCAGCATAAACAGGGGAGGCGGTGAAAAACTGTTTTTT. Translation: CASSINRGGGEKLFF.

This clonotype came up many times. The chain has TRBV20-1 and TRBJ2-1; D possibly corresponds to TRBD2 (7 bases). The CDR3 contains 14 residues. Germline loops: CDR1 DFQATT, CDR2 SNEGSKA (reference sequence). V gave up 3 bases and J gave up 5 bases, with 14 bases separating them. CDR3 nucleotide sequence: TGCAGTGCTAGCGGGGGGCCAAGCGACAATGAGCAGTTCTTC. Residues: CSASGGPSDNEQFF.

The chain is built from TRBV11-2 and TRBJ2-1; 10 bases fit TRBD2. CDR1 and CDR2 from the germline V gene are SGHAT and FQNNGV. This CDR3 has 16 amino acids. Germline trimming cut 1 base from V and 6 bases from J; bases unmatched to any gene: 6. The CDR3 nucleotides read TGTGCCAGCAGCTTAGTTCCCCTAGCGGGGGTCAATGAGCAGTTCTTC. It codes for CASSLVPLAGVNEQFF.

As DNA, the CDR3 is TGTGCCAGCAGCCCCCAGACAGGAGTTAATGAAAAACTGTTTTTT. Amino acid sequence: CASSPQTGVNEKLFF. This chain connects TRBV7-9 to TRBJ1-4, with D possibly TRBD1 on 6 matching bases. This CDR3 region has 15 residues. The germline CDR1 and CDR2 sequences are SEHNR and FQNEAQ (reference sequence). V was cut by 5 bases and J by 4 bases, with 14 bases left in between.

This clonotype was picked up a small number of times. V and J are TRBV3-1 and TRBJ2-1; tentatively, D is TRBD2 (5 bases). V lost 5 bases and J lost 4, with 15 bases in between. The CDR3 totals 15 residues. Looked up from germline, CDR1 is LGHDT and CDR2 is YNNKEL (reference sequence). The CDR3 DNA follows: TGTGCCAGCAGCACCGGACTCGACTTGTACAATGAGCAGTTCTTC. Protein sequence: CASSTGLDLYNEQFF.

This clonotype turned up a few times. The J gene is TRBJ1-6, the V gene TRBV9; tentatively, D is TRBD1 (6 bases). The germline CDR1 and CDR2 sequences are SGDLS and YYNGEE. The CDR3 contains 14 residues. Trimming left V 2 bases short and J 10 bases short, with 13 bases between. Here the CDR3 reads CASSVTGAGSPLHF. The CDR3 DNA reads as TGTGCCAGCAGCGTTACGGGGGCTGGATCACCCCTCCACTTT.

The chain recombines TRBV5-1 with TRBJ1-2; 11 bases line up with TRBD1. Germline assignment: CDR1 SGHRS and CDR2 YFSETQ. The V segment lost 4 bases and the J segment 8 bases; nucleotides outside the gene matches: 7. The CDR3 is 14 residues long. CDR3 nucleotide sequence: TGCGCCAGCAGCCCCCCCGGGACAGGGGGAGGCTACACCTTC. Residues: CASSPPGTGGGYTF.

This chain links TRBV19 with TRBJ2-1; TRBD2 is a possible D gene (5 bases). CDR3 size: 16 residues. The germline V and J ends were trimmed by 3 bases and 0 bases, with 12 bases remaining between them. The germline gives CDR1 LNHDA, CDR2 SQIVND (reference sequence). The CDR3 reads CASSIWKGSSYNEQFF. The CDR3 nucleotides are TGTGCCAGTAGTATCTGGAAAGGGAGCTCCTACAATGAGCAGTTCTTC.

This clonotype was found a few times. The rearrangement links TRBV20-1 to TRBJ2-3; D is unclear. The V gene lost 1 base and the J gene lost 0 bases, with 8 bases spanning the gap. CDR1 is DFQATT and CDR2 is SNEGSKA in the germline V gene (reference sequence). CDR3 length equals 14 residues. CDR3 in DNA: TGCAGTGCTAGAGTGTGGCAGAGCACAGATACGCAGTATTTT. Its protein is CSARVWQSTDTQYF.

This clonotype has just a few counts. The genes are TRBV6-1 and TRBJ1-2; D is ambiguous. Germline V gene sequence: CDR1 MNHNS, CDR2 SASEGT. V gave up 5 bases and J gave up 8 bases, with 9 bases separating them. This CDR3 has 11 residues. CDR3 protein: CASSYAYGYTF. The CDR3 bases are TGTGCCAGCAGTTACGCGTACGGCTACACCTTC.

This clonotype was observed a single time. V is TRBV18 and J is TRBJ2-7, with D unresolved. Per germline, CDR1 KGHSH and CDR2 LQKENI. V dropped 6 bases and J dropped 0 bases, with 12 bases sitting between them. This CDR3 is 14 amino acids long. CDR3 region: CASSQQKSSYEQYF. Here the CDR3 DNA reads TGTGCCAGCTCGCAACAGAAGAGCTCCTACGAGCAGTACTTC.

V usage is TRBV7-2 and J usage is TRBJ2-1, with D possibly matching TRBD1 (5 bases). Trimming stripped 3 bases from V and 5 bases from J, with 14 bases between. CDR1 is SGHTA and CDR2 is FQGNSA in the germline V gene. The CDR3 runs 15 residues. DNA of the CDR3: TGTGCCAGCAGCTTCTCCAGGGCAAATCACAATGAGCAGTTCTTC. It translates to CASSFSRANHNEQFF.

The rearrangement uses TRBV20-1 and TRBJ1-2; the D gene is possibly TRBD1 (5 bases). CDR3 length: 13 amino acids. Trimming left V 3 bases short and J 3 bases short, with 11 bases between. Looked up from germline, CDR1 is DFQATT and CDR2 is SNEGSKA (reference sequence). The CDR3 is CSASVGGDYGYTF. DNA of the CDR3: TGCAGTGCTAGTGTTGGAGGGGACTATGGCTACACCTTC.

The chain has TRBV7-8 and TRBJ2-7; TRBD1 agrees at 10 bases. The CDR3 has 13 residues. CDR1 is SGHVS, CDR2 FQNEAQ, per germline. Trimming cost V 5 bases and J 5 bases; bases outside gene matches: 3. Here the CDR3 reads CASSEGTGDEQYF. As DNA, the CDR3 is TGTGCCAGCAGCGAGGGGACAGGGGACGAGCAGTACTTC.

This clonotype showed up just a few times. The chain is built from TRBV10-3 and TRBJ2-7, with D unresolved. This CDR3 contains 16 residues. Trimming shortened V by 3 bases and J by 0 bases, and 15 bases separated the two germline ends. The V gene's germline CDR1 is ENHRY and CDR2 SYGVKD. CDR3 DNA sequence: TGTGCCATCAGTGAATATATTGCGAAGAGCTCCTACGAGCAGTACTTC. This gives the protein CAISEYIAKSSYEQYF.

The CDR3 loop is CASSSPGRAGIQYF. The CDR3 coding sequence is TGTGCCAGCAGCTCCCCGGGGAGGGCTGGCATTCAGTACTTC. The chain uses TRBV7-2 and TRBJ2-4, with TRBD2 matching over 7 bases. The length of the CDR3 is 14 residues. Germline lookup yields CDR1 SGHTA and CDR2 FQGNSA. The junction had 9 bases not matched to a gene; V was cut back by 4 bases and J by 9 bases.

This clonotype has a count of ten or more. This rearrangement joins TRBV5-1 to TRBJ2-6; D ambiguous. V was pared by 5 bases and J by 0 bases, with 6 bases between. This CDR3 comprises 14 residues. The V gene's germline CDR1 is SGHRS and CDR2 YFSETQ. CDR3 loop: CASRDGSGANVLTF. As DNA, the CDR3 is TGCGCCAGCAGAGACGGCTCTGGGGCCAACGTCCTGACTTTC.

This clonotype was recorded at least ten times. The chain is built from TRBV5-5 and TRBJ2-3; TRBD2 matches 12 bases. CDR1 SGHKS and CDR2 YYEKEE come from the germline V gene (reference sequence). The V gene end was trimmed by 6 bases and the J gene end by 4 bases; junction bases not matched to a gene: 9. This CDR3 has 16 amino acids. The CDR3 loop is CASIFLAGGPADTQYF. The CDR3 DNA reads as TGTGCCAGCATCTTTCTAGCGGGAGGGCCCGCAGATACGCAGTATTTT.

The chain joins TRBV20-1 to TRBJ2-5; D may correspond to TRBD1 or TRBD2 (6 bases each). CDR3 size: 12 residues. V was pared by 6 bases and J by 3 bases, with 11 bases between. Germline assignment: CDR1 DFQATT and CDR2 SNEGSKA (reference sequence). CDR3: CSAGGGEETQYF. DNA of the CDR3: TGCAGTGCAGGAGGGGGAGAAGAGACCCAGTACTTC.

The chain is built from TRBV7-2 and TRBJ1-1, with TRBD1 matching 8 bases. V shed 4 bases and J 2 bases; nucleotides not matched to a gene: 9. Germline CDR1 reads SGHTA; CDR2 reads FQGNSA. The CDR3 has 16 amino acids. The CDR3 DNA reads as TGTGCCAGCAGCTCGTACCCGGGACAGGCCAACACTGAAGCTTTCTTT. Translation gives CASSSYPGQANTEAFF.

This clonotype was seen a few times. The rearrangement uses TRBV10-3 and TRBJ2-7, with 11 positions matching TRBD1. Unmatched junction bases numbered 7, after V lost 3 bases and J lost 6 bases. This CDR3 has 15 amino acids. CDR1 and CDR2 (germline): ENHRY, SYGVKD. CDR3: CAISDYTGTGGEQYF. The CDR3 DNA is TGTGCCATCAGTGACTACACCGGGACAGGGGGCGAGCAGTACTTC.

The chain employs TRBV2 and TRBJ1-2; D possibly corresponds to TRBD1 (5 bases). V was trimmed by 1 base and J by 13 bases, leaving 10 bases between them. Germline CDR1 reads SNHLY; CDR2 reads FYNNEI. This CDR3 region has 11 residues. The CDR3 loop reads CASSEGEGRTF. The DNA of the CDR3 is TGTGCCAGCAGTGAAGGGGAGGGGCGCACCTTC.

This clonotype was seen more than once but under ten times. V is TRBV29-1 and J is TRBJ2-1; D may be TRBD2 (5 bases). CDR1 is SQVTM and CDR2 is ANQGSEA in the germline V gene. Trimming took 1 base from V and 0 from J, leaving 7 bases between them. The CDR3 contains 14 residues. The CDR3 spells CSVEGAGSYNEQFF. The DNA for the CDR3 is TGCAGCGTTGAAGGCGCGGGCTCCTACAATGAGCAGTTCTTC.

This clonotype was counted between two and nine times. V usage is TRBV3-1 and J usage is TRBJ2-7, with TRBD2 identical over 9 bases. Unmatched junction bases numbered 4, after V lost 2 bases and J lost 2 bases. This CDR3 has 15 amino acids. CDR1 is LGHDT and CDR2 is YNNKEL in the germline V gene (reference sequence). CDR3 coding DNA: TGTGCCAGCAGCCAACGCGGGAGGGAACCCTACGAGCAGTACTTC. Translation: CASSQRGREPYEQYF.